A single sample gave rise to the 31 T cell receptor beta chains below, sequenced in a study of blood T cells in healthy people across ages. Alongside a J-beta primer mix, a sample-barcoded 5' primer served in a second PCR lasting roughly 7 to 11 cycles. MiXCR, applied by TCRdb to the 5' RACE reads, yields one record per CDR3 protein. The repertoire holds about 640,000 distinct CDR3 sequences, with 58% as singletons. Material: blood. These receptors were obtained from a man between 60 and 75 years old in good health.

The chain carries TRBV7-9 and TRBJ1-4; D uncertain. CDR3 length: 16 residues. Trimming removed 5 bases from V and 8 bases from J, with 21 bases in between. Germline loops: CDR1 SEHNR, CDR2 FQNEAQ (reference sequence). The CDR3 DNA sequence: TGTGCCAGCAGCCCCGCCCTGGGCAGCCTACGGGAAAAACTGTTTTTT. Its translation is CASSPALGSLREKLFF.

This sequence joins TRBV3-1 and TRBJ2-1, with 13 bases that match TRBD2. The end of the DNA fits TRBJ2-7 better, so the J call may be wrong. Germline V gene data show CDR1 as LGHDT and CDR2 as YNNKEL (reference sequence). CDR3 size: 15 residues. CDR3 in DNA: TGTGCCAGCAGCGGGACTAGCGGGACCTACAATGAGCAGTACTTC. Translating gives CASSGTSGTYNEQYF.

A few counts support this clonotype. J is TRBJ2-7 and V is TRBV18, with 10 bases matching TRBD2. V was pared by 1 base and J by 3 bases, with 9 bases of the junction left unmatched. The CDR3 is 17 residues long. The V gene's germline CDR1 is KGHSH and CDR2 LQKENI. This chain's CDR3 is CASSPRSSGGSLYEQYF. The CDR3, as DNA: TGTGCCAGCTCACCACGGTCTAGCGGGGGATCTCTCTACGAGCAGTACTTC.

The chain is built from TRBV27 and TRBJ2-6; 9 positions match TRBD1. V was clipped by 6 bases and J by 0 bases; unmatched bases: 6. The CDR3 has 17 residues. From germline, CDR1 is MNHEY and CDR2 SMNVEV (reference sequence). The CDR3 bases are TGTGCCAGCAGGACGGACAGGGGTCTCTCTGGGGCCAACGTCCTGACTTTC. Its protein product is CASRTDRGLSGANVLTF.

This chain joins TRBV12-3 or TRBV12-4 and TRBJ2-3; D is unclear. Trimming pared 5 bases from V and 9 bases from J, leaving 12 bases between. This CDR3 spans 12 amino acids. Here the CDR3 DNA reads TGTGCCAGCAGTCCCCCCGGCTCAACGCAGTATTTT. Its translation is CASSPPGSTQYF.

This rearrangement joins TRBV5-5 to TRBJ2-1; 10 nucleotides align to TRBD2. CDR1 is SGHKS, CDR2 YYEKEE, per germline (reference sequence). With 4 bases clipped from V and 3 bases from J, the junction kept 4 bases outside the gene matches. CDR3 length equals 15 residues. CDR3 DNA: TGTGCCAGCAGCCTCGGGACTAGCGACTACAATGAGCAGTTCTTC. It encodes CASSLGTSDYNEQFF.

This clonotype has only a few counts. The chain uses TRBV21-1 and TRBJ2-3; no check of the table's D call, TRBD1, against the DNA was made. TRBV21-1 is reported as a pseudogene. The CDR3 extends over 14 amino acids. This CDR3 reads CASSDGQGTDTQYF. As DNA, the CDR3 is TGTGCCAGCAGTGACGGACAGGGCACAGATACGCAGTATTTT.

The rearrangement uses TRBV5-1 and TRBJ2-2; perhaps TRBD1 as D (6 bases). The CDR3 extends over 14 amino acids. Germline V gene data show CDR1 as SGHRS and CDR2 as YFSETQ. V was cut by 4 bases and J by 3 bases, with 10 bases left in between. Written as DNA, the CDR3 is TGCGCCAGCAGCCGTACAGGGCACACCGGGGAGCTGTTTTTT. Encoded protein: CASSRTGHTGELFF.

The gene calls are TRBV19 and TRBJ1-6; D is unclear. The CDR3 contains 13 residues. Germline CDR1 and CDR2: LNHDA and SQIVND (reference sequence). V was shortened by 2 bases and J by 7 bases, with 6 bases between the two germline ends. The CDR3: CASSITTNSPLHF. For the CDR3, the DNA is TGTGCCAGTAGTATAACGACCAATTCACCCCTCCACTTT.

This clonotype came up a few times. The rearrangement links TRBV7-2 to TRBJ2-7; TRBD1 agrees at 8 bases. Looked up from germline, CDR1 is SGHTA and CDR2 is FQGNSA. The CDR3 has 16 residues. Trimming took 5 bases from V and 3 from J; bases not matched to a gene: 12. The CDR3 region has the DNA TGTGCCAGCAGCCCCGACTCCGGGACAGGCGGCTACGAGCAGTACTTC. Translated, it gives CASSPDSGTGGYEQYF.

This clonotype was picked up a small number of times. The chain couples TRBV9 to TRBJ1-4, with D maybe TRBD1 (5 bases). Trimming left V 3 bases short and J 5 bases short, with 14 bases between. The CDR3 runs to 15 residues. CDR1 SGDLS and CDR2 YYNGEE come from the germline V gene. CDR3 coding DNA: TGTGCCAGCAGCGGCCGGGACTGGGAGAATGAAAAACTGTTTTTT. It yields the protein CASSGRDWENEKLFF.

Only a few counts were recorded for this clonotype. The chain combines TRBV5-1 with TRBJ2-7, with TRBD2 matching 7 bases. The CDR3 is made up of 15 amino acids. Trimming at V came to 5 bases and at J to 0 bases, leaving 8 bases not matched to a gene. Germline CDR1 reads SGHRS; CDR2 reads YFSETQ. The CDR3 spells CASSLAGGNSYEQYF. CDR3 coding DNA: TGCGCCAGCAGTCTAGCCGGGGGGAACTCCTACGAGCAGTACTTC.

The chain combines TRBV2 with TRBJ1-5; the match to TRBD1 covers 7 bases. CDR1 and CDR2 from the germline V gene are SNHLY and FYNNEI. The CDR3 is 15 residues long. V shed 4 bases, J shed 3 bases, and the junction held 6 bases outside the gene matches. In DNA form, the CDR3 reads TGTGCCAGCAGTGTGGCAGGGGGGTACAATCAGCCCCAGCATTTT. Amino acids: CASSVAGGYNQPQHF. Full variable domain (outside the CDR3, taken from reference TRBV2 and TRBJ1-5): EPEVTQTPSHQVTQMGQEVILRCVPISNHLYFYWYRQILGQKVEFLVSFYNNEISEKSEIFDDQFSVERPDGSNFTLKIRSTKLEDSAMYFCASSVAGGYNQPQHFGDGTRLSIL.

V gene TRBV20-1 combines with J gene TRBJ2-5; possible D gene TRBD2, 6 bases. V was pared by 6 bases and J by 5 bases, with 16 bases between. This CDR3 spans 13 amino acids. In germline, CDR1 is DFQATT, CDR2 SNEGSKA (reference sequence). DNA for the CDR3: TGCAGTGCGAAGGGGCGGGATGGGGAGACCCAGTACTTC. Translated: CSAKGRDGETQYF.

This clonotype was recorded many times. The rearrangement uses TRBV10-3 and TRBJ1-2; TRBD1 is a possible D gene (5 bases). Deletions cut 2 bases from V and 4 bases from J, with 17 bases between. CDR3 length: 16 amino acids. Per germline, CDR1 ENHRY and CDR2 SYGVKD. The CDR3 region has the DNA TGTGCCATCAGTGAGATTGCGGTGGGGGGGTCCTATGGCTACACCTTC. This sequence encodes CAISEIAVGGSYGYTF.

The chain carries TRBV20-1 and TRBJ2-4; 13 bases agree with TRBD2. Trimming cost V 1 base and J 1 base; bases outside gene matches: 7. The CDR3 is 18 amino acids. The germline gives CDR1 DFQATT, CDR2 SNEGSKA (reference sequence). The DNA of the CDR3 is TGCAGTGCTAGAGCCCCGGTGACTAGCGGGGGGGCCAAAAACATTCAGTACTTC. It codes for CSARAPVTSGGAKNIQYF.

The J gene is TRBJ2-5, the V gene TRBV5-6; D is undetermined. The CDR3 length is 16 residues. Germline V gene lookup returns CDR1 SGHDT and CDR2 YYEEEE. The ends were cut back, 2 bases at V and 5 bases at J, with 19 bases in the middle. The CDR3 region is CASSFNGPTAPETQYF. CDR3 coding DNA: TGTGCCAGCAGCTTCAATGGCCCTACGGCTCCGGAGACCCAGTACTTC.

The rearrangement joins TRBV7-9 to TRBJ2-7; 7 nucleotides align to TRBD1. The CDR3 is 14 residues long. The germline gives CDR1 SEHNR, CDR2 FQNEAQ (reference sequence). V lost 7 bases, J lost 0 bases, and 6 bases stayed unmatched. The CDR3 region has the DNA TGTGCCAGCAACGCACAGGGGCCCTCCTACGAGCAGTACTTC. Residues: CASNAQGPSYEQYF.

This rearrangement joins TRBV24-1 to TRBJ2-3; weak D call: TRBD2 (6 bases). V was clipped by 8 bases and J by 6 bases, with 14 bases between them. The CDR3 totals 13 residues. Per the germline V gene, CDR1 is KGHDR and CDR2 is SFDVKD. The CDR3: CATMGGGVDTQYF. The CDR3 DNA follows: TGTGCCACCATGGGTGGCGGGGTGGATACGCAGTATTTT.

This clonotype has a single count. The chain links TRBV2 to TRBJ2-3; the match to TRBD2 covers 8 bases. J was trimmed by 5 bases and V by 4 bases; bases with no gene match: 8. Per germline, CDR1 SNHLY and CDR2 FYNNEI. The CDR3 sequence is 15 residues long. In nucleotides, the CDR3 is TGTGCCAGCAGTGTACGGCGGGGGGAGCGAGATACGCAGTATTTT. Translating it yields CASSVRRGERDTQYF.

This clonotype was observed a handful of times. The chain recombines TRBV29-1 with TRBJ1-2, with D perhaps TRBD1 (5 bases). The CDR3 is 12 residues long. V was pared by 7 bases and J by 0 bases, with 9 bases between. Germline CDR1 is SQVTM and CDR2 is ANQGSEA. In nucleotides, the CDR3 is TGCAGCGGACTGACAGCTAACTATGGCTACACCTTC. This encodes CSGLTANYGYTF.

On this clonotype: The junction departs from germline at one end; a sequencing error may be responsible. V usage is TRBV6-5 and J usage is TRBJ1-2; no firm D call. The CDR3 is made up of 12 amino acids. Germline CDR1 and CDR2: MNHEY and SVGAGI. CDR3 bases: TGCGCCGGCAGTAACCAAGGAATCGGCTACACCTTC. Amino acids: CAGSNQGIGYTF.

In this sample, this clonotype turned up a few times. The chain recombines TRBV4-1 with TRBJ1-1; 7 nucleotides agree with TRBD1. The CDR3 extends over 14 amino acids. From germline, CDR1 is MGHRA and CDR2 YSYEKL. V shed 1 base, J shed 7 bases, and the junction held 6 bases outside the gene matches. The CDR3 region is CASSQVVRGSEAFF. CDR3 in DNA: TGCGCCAGCAGCCAAGTAGTCAGGGGGAGTGAAGCTTTCTTT.

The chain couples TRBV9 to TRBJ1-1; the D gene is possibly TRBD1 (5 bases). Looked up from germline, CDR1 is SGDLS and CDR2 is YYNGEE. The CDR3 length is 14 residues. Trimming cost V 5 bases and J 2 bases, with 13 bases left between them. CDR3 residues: CASSMGTLNTEAFF. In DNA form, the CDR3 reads TGTGCCAGCAGTATGGGGACCCTAAACACTGAAGCTTTCTTT. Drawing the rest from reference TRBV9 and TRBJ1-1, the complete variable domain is DSGVTQTPKHLITATGQRVTLRCSPRSGDLSVYWYQQSLDQGLQFLIQYYNGEERAKGNILERFSAQQFPDLHSELNLSSLELGDSALYFCASSMGTLNTEAFFGQGTRLTVV.

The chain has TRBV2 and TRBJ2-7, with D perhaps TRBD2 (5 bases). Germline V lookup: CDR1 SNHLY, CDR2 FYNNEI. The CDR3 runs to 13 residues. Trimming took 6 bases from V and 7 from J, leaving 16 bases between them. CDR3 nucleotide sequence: TGTGCCAGCAGCTCCAATCCGGGATGGGAGCAGTACTTC. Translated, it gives CASSSNPGWEQYF.

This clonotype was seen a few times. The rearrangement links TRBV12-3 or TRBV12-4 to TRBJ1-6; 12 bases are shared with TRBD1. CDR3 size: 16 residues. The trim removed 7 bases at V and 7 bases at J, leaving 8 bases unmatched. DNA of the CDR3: TGTGCCAGCACCCCATCGGGACAGGGGGCAAATTCACCCCTCCACTTT. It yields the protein CASTPSGQGANSPLHF.

Written as DNA, the CDR3 is TGCAGCGTTGAAGATGGGGGCCTGCACGCGAACACCGGGGAGCTGTTTTTT. As protein: CSVEDGGLHANTGELFF. This sequence joins TRBV29-1 and TRBJ2-2, with a possible D match to TRBD1 (6 bases). Per germline, CDR1 SQVTM and CDR2 ANQGSEA. The germline V and J ends were trimmed by 0 bases and 0 bases, with 14 bases remaining between them. The CDR3 is 17 residues long.

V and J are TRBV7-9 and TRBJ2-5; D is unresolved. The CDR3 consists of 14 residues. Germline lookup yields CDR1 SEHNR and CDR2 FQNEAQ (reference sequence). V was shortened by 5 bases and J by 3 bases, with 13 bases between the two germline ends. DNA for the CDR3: TGTGCCAGCAGCCCCCGCGGCAGAGAAGAGACCCAGTACTTC. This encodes CASSPRGREETQYF.

CDR3 in DNA: TGTGCCAGCAGGACGGGACTCCTCTCTGGGGCCAACGTCCTGACTTTC. As protein: CASRTGLLSGANVLTF. This chain joins TRBV6-6 and TRBJ2-6, with D perhaps matching TRBD2 (6 bases). Deletions cut 6 bases from V and 0 bases from J, with 12 bases between. In germline, CDR1 is MNHNY, CDR2 SVGAGI (reference sequence). The CDR3 has 16 residues.

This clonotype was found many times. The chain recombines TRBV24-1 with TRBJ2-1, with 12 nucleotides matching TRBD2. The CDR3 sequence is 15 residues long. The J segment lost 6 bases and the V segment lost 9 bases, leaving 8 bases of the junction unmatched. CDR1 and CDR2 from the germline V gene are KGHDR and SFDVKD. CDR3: CATGSSGGAGNEQFF. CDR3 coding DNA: TGTGCCACCGGGTCTAGCGGGGGGGCCGGCAATGAGCAGTTCTTC.

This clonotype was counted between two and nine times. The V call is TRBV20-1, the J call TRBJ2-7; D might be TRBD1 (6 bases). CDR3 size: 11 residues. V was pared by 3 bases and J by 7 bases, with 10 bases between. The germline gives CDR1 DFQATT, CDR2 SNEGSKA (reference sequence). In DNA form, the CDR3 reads TGCAGTGCTAGGGGGGCTAGTGAGCAGTACTTC. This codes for CSARGASEQYF.